The clone carrying this T cell receptor (beta chain) was detected a few times. Its antigen is not identified. The sample originates from a study of T-cell memory formation after mild COVID-19. Overall study findings and caveats: Confirmation of SARS-CoV-2 specificity was lacking for second-wave clones peaking day 37. The main location of contracting CD4+ clones was CM and EM, and that of contracting CD8+ clones was EMRA.

TCRdb reprocessed the 5' RACE reads via MiXCR and lists one record per CDR3 protein. The repertoire includes approximately 350,000 distinct CDR3 sequences, over 25% of them detected once, and around an eighth sits in the top ten. The V end was cut by 6 bases, the J end by 5 bases, with 13 bases between. CDR3 length: 13 residues. The rearrangement links TRBV12-3 or TRBV12-4 to TRBJ2-5; D is undetermined. The sequence was collected from an adult woman who had mild COVID-19 (a few samples of this study predate the infection). Cell type and time point are not known. Input material: PBMCs or a T cell subset sorted from them (not recorded which). CDR3 DNA sequence: TGTGCCAGCAGCTTATTGTTAAGGGAGACCCAGTACTTC. It translates to CASSLLLRETQYF.